This T cell receptor (beta chain) was profiled in a study of CD8 T cells in Susac syndrome. The CDR3 is 16 residues long. Germline V gene sequence: CDR1 SGHRS, CDR2 YFSETQ. J lost 9 bases, V lost 4 bases, and 14 bases had no gene match. RNA amounts of about 0.5 to 1 ug underwent reverse transcription with random hexamers. MiXCR, run by TCRdb on the immunoSEQ multiplex PCR reads, gives a single entry per CDR3 protein. The data contain 200,000 to 300,000 distinct CDR3 sequences, 93% of them singletons. The J gene is TRBJ2-1, the V gene TRBV5-1, with 9 bases identical to TRBD2. The clonotype was recovered from a human donor with multiple sclerosis. The material sequenced was CD4+ T cells from PBMCs. CDR3 nucleotide sequence: TGCGCCAGCAGCAAAGTTAGCGGGGGAGTCTCCGGTGAGCAGTTCTTC. It specifies CASSKVSGGVSGEQFF.